The T cell receptor (beta chain) described here comes from a study of blood T cell repertoires in COVID-19. The wider study: Samples representing acute and convalescent COVID-19 were sourced from the United States, Italy and Spain.

Produced via immunoSEQ multiplex PCR; TCRdb's table is partial and in-frame only. The data show over 120,000 clones, over 70% seen once. Trimming shortened V by 6 bases and J by 3 bases, and 17 bases separated the two germline ends. Per the germline V gene, CDR1 is SGHAT and CDR2 is FQNNGV. The CDR3 contains 15 residues. This sequence joins TRBV11-2 and TRBJ1-2, with D possibly matching TRBD1 (5 bases). Sequencing was performed on peripheral blood. The sequence derives from a human donor in a cohort sampled during active COVID-19. The CDR3 DNA sequence: TGTGCCAGCAGATCTCTGGGGGGGTTCCACTATGGCTACACCTTC. Translating gives CASRSLGGFHYGYTF.